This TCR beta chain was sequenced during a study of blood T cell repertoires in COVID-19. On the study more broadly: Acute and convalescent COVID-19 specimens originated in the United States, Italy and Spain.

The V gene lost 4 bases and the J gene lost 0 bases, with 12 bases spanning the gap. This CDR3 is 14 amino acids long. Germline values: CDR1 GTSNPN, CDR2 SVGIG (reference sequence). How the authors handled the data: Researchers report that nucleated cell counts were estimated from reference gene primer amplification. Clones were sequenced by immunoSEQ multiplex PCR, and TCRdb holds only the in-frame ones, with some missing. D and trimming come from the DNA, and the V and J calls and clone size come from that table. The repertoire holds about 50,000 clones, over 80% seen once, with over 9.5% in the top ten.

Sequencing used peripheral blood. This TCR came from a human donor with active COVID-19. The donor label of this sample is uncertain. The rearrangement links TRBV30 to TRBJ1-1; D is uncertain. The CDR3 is CAWKEKLMNTEAFF. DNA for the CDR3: TGTGCCTGGAAGGAGAAACTCATGAACACTGAAGCTTTCTTT. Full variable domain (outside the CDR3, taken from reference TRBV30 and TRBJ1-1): SQTIHQWPATLVQPVGSPLSLECTVEGTSNPNLYWYRQAAGRGLQLLFYSVGIGQISSEVPQNLSASRPQDRQFILSSKKLLLSDSGFYLCAWKEKLMNTEAFFGQGTRLTVV.